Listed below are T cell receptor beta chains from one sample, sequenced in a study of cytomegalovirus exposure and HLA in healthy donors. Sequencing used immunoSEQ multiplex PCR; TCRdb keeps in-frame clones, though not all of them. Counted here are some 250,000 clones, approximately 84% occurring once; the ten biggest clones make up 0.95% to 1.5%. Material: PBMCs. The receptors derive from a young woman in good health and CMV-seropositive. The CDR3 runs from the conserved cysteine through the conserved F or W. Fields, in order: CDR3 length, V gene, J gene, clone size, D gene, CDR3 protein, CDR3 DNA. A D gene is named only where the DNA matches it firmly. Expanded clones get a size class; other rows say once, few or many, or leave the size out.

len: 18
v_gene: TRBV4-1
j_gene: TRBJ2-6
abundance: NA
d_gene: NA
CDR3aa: CASSQEVIVSGGANVLTF
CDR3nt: TGCGCCAGCAGCCAAGAAGTGATAGTTTCTGGTGGGGCCAACGTCCTGACTTTC

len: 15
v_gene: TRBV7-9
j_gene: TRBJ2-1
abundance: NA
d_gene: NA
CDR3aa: CASSLVGNSYNEQFF
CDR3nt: TGTGCCAGCAGCTTAGTCGGGAATTCCTACAATGAGCAGTTCTTC

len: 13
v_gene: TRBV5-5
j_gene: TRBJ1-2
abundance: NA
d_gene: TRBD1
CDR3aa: CASSPTGNYGYTF
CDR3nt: TGTGCCAGCAGCCCGACAGGGAACTATGGCTACACCTTC

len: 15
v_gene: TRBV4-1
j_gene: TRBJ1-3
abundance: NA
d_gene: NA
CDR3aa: CASSPLGGVGNTIYF
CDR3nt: TGCGCCAGCAGTCCGCTGGGAGGGGTTGGAAACACCATATATTTT

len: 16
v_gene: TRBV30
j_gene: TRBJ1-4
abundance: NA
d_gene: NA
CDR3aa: CAWSQPRGATREKLFF
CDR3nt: TGTGCCTGGAGTCAACCTCGGGGCGCGACTAGGGAAAAACTGTTTTTT

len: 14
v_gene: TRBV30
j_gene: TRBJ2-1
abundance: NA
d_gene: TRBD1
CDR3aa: CAWMNAGGINEQFF
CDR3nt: TGTGCCTGGATGAACGCAGGGGGAATTAATGAGCAGTTCTTC

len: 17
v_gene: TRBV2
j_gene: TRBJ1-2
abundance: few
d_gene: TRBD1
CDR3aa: CASTEGPGQGARYGYTF
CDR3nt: TGTGCCAGCACCGAGGGCCCGGGACAGGGGGCGCGGTATGGCTACACCTTC

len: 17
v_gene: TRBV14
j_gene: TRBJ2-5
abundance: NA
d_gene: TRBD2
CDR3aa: CASSRQTSGWAQETQYF
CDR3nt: TGTGCCAGCAGCCGTCAAACTAGCGGTTGGGCCCAAGAGACCCAGTACTTC

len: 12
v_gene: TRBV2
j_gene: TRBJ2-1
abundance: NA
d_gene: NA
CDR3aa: CASRENYNEQFF
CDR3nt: TGTGCCAGCCGGGAGAACTACAATGAGCAGTTCTTC

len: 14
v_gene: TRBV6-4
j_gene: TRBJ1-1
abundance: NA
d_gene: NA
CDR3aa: CASSDVAGNTEAFF
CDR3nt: TGTGCCAGCAGTGATGTAGCTGGGAACACTGAAGCTTTCTTT

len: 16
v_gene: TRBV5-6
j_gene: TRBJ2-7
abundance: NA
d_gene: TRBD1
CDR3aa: CASSLASGTASYEQYF
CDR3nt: TGTGCCAGCAGCTTGGCCTCAGGGACAGCCTCCTACGAGCAGTACTTC

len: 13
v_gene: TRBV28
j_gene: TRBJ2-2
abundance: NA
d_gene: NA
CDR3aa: CASSQLNTGELFF
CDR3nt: TGTGCCAGCAGCCAATTGAACACCGGGGAGCTGTTTTTT

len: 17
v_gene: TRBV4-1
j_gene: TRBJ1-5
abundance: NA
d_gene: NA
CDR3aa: CASSPYAFRDSNQPQHF
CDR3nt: TGCGCCAGCAGCCCGTACGCCTTCCGGGATTCTAATCAGCCCCAGCATTTT

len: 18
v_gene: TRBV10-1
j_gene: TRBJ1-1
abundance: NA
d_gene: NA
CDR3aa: CASSESEDPRLMNTEAFF
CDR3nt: TGCGCCAGCAGTGAGTCGGAGGATCCAAGGCTTATGAACACTGAAGCTTTCTTT

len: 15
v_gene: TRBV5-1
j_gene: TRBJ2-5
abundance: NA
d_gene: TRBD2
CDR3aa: CASSLGAGGSETQYF
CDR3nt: TGCGCCAGCAGCTTAGGGGCGGGAGGTTCGGAGACCCAGTACTTC

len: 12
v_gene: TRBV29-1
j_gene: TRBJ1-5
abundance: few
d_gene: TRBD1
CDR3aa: CSARQGDQPQHF
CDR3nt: TGCAGCGCCCGACAGGGTGATCAGCCCCAGCATTTT

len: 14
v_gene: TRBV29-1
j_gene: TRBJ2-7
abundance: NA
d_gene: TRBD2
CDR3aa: CSVEAGEGSSEQYF
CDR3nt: TGCAGCGTGGAAGCGGGAGAGGGTTCGAGCGAGCAGTACTTC

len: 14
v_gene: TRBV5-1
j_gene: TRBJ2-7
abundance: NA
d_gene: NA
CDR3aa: CASSSGAGPYEQYF
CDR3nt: TGCGCCAGCAGCTCTGGGGCCGGACCCTACGAGCAGTACTTC

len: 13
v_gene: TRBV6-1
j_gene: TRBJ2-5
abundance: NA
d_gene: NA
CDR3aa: CASSLRLVETQYF
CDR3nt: TGTGCCAGCAGCCTCCGACTAGTGGAGACCCAGTACTTC

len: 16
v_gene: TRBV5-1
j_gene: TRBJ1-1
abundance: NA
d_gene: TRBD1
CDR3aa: CASSPSPTGAGTEAFF
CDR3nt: TGCGCCAGCAGCCCCTCTCCGACAGGGGCAGGGACTGAAGCTTTCTTT

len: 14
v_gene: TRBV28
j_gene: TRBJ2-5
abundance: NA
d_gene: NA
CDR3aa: CASSFVQARETQYF
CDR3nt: TGTGCCAGCAGTTTCGTCCAGGCCCGAGAGACCCAGTACTTC

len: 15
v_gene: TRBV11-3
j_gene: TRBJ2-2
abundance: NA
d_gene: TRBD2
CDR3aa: CASSSSGSDTGELFF
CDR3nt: TGTGCCAGCAGCTCTAGCGGGAGTGACACCGGGGAGCTGTTTTTT